Given below is one TCR beta chain in context. The antigen is undetermined. The table came from immunoSEQ multiplex PCR; TCRdb's copy has only in-frame clones and leaves some out. The repertoire consists of approximately 50,000 clones, with around 80% occurring once and the leading ten covering about 5%. The data belong to a study of T cell responses to AZD1222 COVID-19 vaccine. Whole-study results and caveats: Two doses of AZD1222 preceded a rise in Spike-specific TCR breadth and depth. Donors were chiefly white British, with a greater number of females, and clonal diversity was perhaps underestimated.

Second-dose schedules of about 4 or about 12 weeks were combined. The receptor's source is an adult who received the AZD1222 COVID-19 vaccine. The source material was peripheral blood, sampled 28 days after the second AZD1222 dose.

The CDR3 DNA reads TGTGCCAGCAGCTCTACGGCCACCTCTGAGGGCTACACCTTC. Translating it yields CASSSTATSEGYTF. The J gene is TRBJ1-2, the V gene TRBV5-4; no clear D gene. The germline gives CDR1 SGHNT, CDR2 YYREEE (reference sequence). Trimming removed 3 bases at V and 8 bases at J, with 17 bases between. CDR3 length equals 14 residues. The whole variable domain, filled in from reference TRBV5-4 and TRBJ1-2, reads ETGVTQSPTHLIKTRGQQVTLRCSSQSGHNTVSWYQQALGQGPQFIFQYYREEENGRGNFPPRFSGLQFPNYSSELNVNALELDDSALYLCASSSTATSEGYTFGSGTRLTVV.